This T cell receptor beta chain appears in the sequencing data of a study of Graves' ophthalmopathy and Graves' hyperthyroidism. In its sample, this clonotype was seen many times. The hyperthyroidism patients had a new diagnosis of under 2 months' duration and were aged 18 to 65. The CDR3 runs to 13 residues. Per germline, CDR1 SNHLY and CDR2 FYNNEI. V lost 4 bases to trimming and J lost 2 bases, with 9 bases between them. Amplified TCR beta CDR3 regions were obtained using RNA transcripts as template. RT-PCR was first run with HTBI primers, then multiplex PCR in a second round. One entry per CDR3 protein, called by TCRdb with MiXCR from the multiplex PCR reads. Of about 620,000 distinct CDR3 sequences in the sample, 22% were seen once.

The specimen sequenced was peripheral blood. This sequence was found in a woman under 30 with stable Graves' hyperthyroidism. Some clones in this sample may be carry-over from other donors' samples. The rearrangement uses TRBV2 and TRBJ2-7; tentative D call: TRBD1 (5 bases). The CDR3, as DNA: TGTGCCAGCAGTGGATCAGGGCCCTACGAGCAGTACTTC. It specifies CASSGSGPYEQYF.